This T cell receptor (beta chain) was obtained from a study of shared T cell receptors in the human thymus. The CDR3 loop spans 13 amino acids. The germline V gene encodes CDR1 MDHEN and CDR2 SYDVKM. The V segment lost 6 bases and the J segment 7 bases; nucleotides outside the gene matches: 7. Libraries were prepared by immunoSEQ multiplex PCR; TCRdb keeps only in-frame clonotypes and omits some of them. This sample has over 650,000 clones, with 80% to 90% found just once. The data were also submitted as part of a second study, on human thymus T cells. From that study: Highly overlapping thymic repertoires in unrelated individuals were reported by related research.

The chain is built from TRBV28 and TRBJ1-2; TRBD1 matches 8 bases. The TCR comes from a boy younger than two with a congenital heart defect. Sequenced material: thymocytes. The CDR3 region is CASRTQTGGGYTF. In nucleotides, the CDR3 is TGTGCCAGCAGAACTCAAACAGGGGGTGGCTACACCTTC.